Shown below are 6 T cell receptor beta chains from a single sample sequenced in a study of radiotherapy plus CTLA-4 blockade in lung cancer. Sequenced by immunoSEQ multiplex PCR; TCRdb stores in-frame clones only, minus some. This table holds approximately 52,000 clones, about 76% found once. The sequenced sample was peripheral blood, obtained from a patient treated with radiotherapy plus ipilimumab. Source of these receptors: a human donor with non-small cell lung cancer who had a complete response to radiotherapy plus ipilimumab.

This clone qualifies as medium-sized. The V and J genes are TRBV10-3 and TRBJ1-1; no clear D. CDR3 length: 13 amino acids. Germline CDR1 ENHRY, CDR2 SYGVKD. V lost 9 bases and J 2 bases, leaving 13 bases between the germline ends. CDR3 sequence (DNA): TGTGCCATAGCTGTGAACCTCAACACTGAAGCTTTCTTT. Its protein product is CAIAVNLNTEAFF.

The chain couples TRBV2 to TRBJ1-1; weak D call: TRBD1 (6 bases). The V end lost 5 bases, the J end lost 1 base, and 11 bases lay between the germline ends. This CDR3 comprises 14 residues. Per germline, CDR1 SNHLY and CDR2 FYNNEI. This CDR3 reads CASSTGLQNTEAFF. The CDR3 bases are TGTGCCAGCAGTACAGGGCTGCAGAACACTGAAGCTTTCTTT.

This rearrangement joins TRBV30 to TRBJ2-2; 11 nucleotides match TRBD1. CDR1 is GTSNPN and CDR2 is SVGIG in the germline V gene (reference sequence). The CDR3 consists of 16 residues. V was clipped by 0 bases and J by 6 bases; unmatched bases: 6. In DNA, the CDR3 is TGTGCCTGGAGTGTTACCGGGACAGGGGGTTCCGGGGAGCTGTTTTTT. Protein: CAWSVTGTGGSGELFF.

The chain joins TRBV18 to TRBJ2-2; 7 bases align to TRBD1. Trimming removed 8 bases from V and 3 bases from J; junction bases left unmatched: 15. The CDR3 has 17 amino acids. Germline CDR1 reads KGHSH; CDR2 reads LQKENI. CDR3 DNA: TGTGCCAGCACTGGATCTCACAGGGGTTTGGACACCGGGGAGCTGTTTTTT. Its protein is CASTGSHRGLDTGELFF.

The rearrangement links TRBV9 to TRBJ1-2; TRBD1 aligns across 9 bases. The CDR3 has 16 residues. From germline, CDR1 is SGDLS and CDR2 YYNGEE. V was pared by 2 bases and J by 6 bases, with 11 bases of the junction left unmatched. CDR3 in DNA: TGTGCCAGCAGCGTCGGCCGTTCGTGGGACAGGGATGGCTACACCTTC. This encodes CASSVGRSWDRDGYTF.

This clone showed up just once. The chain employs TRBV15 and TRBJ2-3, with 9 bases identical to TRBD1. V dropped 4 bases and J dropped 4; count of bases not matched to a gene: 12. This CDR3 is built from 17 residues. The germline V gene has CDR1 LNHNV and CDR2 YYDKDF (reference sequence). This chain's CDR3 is CATSTNPGTGQADTQYF. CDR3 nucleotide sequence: TGTGCCACCAGCACCAACCCCGGGACAGGGCAAGCAGATACGCAGTATTTT. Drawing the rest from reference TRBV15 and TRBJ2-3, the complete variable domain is DAMVIQNPRYQVTQFGKPVTLSCSQTLNHNVMYWYQQKSSQAPKLLFHYYDKDFNNEADTPDNFQSRRPNTSFCFLDIRSPGLGDTAMYLCATSTNPGTGQADTQYFGPGTRLTVL.